This T cell receptor beta chain is drawn from a study of blood T cell repertoires in COVID-19. Across the study: Acute and convalescent COVID-19 samples came from the United States, Italy and Spain.

This clone was seen only once. Original analysis: Amplification of reference gene primers was used by the study to estimate nucleated cell counts. Measured with immunoSEQ multiplex PCR; TCRdb has only the in-frame clones, and not every one. The V and J calls and clone size are taken from that table; D and trimming were inferred from the DNA. Among 270,000 or so clones listed, more than 85% were seen once. Looked up from germline, CDR1 is LGHNT and CDR2 is FRNRAP. V was clipped by 1 base and J by 7 bases; unmatched bases: 1. The CDR3 runs to 13 residues. The receptor's source is a man aged 35-49 years with acute or convalescent COVID-19. The genes are TRBV12-5 and TRBJ2-1, with 7 bases identical to TRBD1. The sequenced sample was peripheral blood. The DNA for the CDR3 is TGTGCTAGTGGTTTGGAACAGGGGAATGAGCAGTTCTTC. Translation: CASGLEQGNEQFF.